This is a list of T cell receptor beta chains from one sample in a study of blood T cell repertoires in COVID-19. Repertoires were generated with immunoSEQ multiplex PCR, while TCRdb's copy carries only in-frame clones and drops some. The profile covers about 150,000 clones, with about 83% appearing a single time and around 8.3% taken by the ten largest. Sequencing input: peripheral blood. All receptors derive from a woman aged 45-60 years with active or convalescent COVID-19. Each CDR3 is given with its conserved first and last residue. A D gene is named only where the DNA matches it firmly. Rows may omit the clone size; those that give it use once, few, many or a size class.

CDR3aa,CDR3nt,v_gene,d_gene,j_gene,abundance
CASSLKIGNTEAFF,TGTGCCAGCAGTTTAAAGATCGGGAACACTGAAGCTTTCTTT,TRBV28,.,TRBJ1-1,.
CASSPTVNEKLFF,TGTGCCAGCTCACCAACGGTGAATGAAAAACTGTTTTTT,TRBV18,.,TRBJ1-4,.
CASSQEYSPGSGGELFF,TGTGCCAGCAGCCAAGAATATTCACCCGGGAGTGGCGGGGAGCTGTTTTTT,TRBV4-2,.,TRBJ2-2,few
CASSPITGGNSPLHF,TGTGCCAGCAGCCCCATTACTGGGGGCAATTCACCCCTCCACTTT,TRBV27,.,TRBJ1-6,.
CASSPSIGGVYGYTF,TGTGCCAGCAGCCCGAGTATCGGCGGAGTTTACGGCTACACCTTC,TRBV28,.,TRBJ1-2,.
CASSIPAVNYGYTF,TGTGCCAGCAGCATACCGGCGGTGAACTATGGCTACACCTTC,TRBV5-8,.,TRBJ1-2,.
CAWSSFRDRGLAGGTPYEQYF,TGTGCCTGGAGTTCCTTCCGGGACAGGGGACTAGCGGGGGGAACTCCCTACGAGCAGTACTTC,TRBV30,TRBD2,TRBJ2-7,.
CASSQAPGVNSPLHF,TGCGCCAGCAGCCAAGCCCCAGGGGTTAATTCACCCCTCCACTTT,TRBV4-3,.,TRBJ1-6,.
CASSYGETKYF,TGTGCCAGCAGTTACGGCGAGACTAAGTATTTT,TRBV6-2/TRBV6-3,.,TRBJ2-3,.
CASSAEGAAEQFF,TGTGCCAGCAGCGCGGAGGGAGCGGCTGAGCAGTTCTTC,TRBV6-5,.,TRBJ2-1,.
CASRTNTEAFF,TGTGCCAGCAGGACAAATACTGAAGCTTTCTTT,TRBV5-4,.,TRBJ1-1,once
CAWATKRGPYNSPLHF,TGTGCCTGGGCTACCAAGAGGGGGCCTTATAATTCACCCCTCCACTTT,TRBV30,TRBD1,TRBJ1-6,.
CASSGLFGSSYNEQFF,TGTGCCAGCAGTGGTTTATTCGGGAGCTCCTACAATGAGCAGTTCTTC,TRBV2,.,TRBJ2-1,once
CASSLRGTAFSPLHF,TGTGCCAGCAGCTTAAGGGGGACAGCATTTTCACCCCTCCACTTT,TRBV11-2,TRBD1,TRBJ1-6,.
CAISFGGGQPQHF,TGTGCCATCAGTTTCGGGGGTGGTCAGCCCCAGCATTTT,TRBV10-3,.,TRBJ1-5,.
CSVIRAGAGNTIYF,TGCAGCGTTATTAGAGCAGGGGCTGGAAACACCATATATTTT,TRBV29-1,.,TRBJ1-3,.
CASSQQGPEETQYF,TGTGCCAGCAGCCAACAGGGACCCGAAGAGACCCAGTACTTC,TRBV13,.,TRBJ2-5,.
CAWSVPPGMAFF,TGTGCCTGGAGTGTACCCCCAGGGATGGCTTTCTTT,TRBV30,.,TRBJ1-1,.
CASSPRIDTGELFF,TGCGCCAGCAGCCCCAGAATCGACACCGGGGAGCTGTTTTTT,TRBV4-1,.,TRBJ2-2,few
CASSHQGENTEAFF,TGTGCCAGCAGCCACCAGGGGGAGAACACTGAAGCTTTCTTT,TRBV16,TRBD1,TRBJ1-1,.
CASSPGGAGNTIYF,TGTGCCAGCAGTCCAGGGGGAGCAGGAAACACCATATATTTT,TRBV6-5,TRBD1,TRBJ1-3,.
CASSMEEGHRYGYTF,TGTGCCAGTAGTATGGAGGAGGGGCATCGTTATGGCTACACCTTC,TRBV19,.,TRBJ1-2,.
CAWSSTGSGNTIYF,TGTGCCTGGAGCTCGACAGGCTCTGGAAACACCATATATTTT,TRBV30,.,TRBJ1-3,.
CASSQDRVKTGAAYEQYF,TGCGCCAGCAGCCAAGATCGGGTAAAGACAGGGGCGGCCTACGAGCAGTACTTC,TRBV4-1,TRBD1,TRBJ2-7,.
CASSIATIKSSEQFF,TGTGCCAGTAGTATCGCCACTATTAAATCTAGTGAGCAGTTCTTC,TRBV19,.,TRBJ2-1,.
CASSLRQGTSYEQYF,TGTGCCAGCAGTTTACGACAGGGAACAAGCTACGAGCAGTACTTC,TRBV27,TRBD1,TRBJ2-7,once
CASSKGQGTLLRSYEQYF,TGTGCCAGCAGTAAAGGACAGGGAACCCTCCTAAGGTCCTACGAGCAGTACTTC,TRBV28,TRBD1,TRBJ2-7,.
CASSEALGGSAPQHF,TGTGCCAGCAGTGAAGCGTTGGGGGGATCAGCTCCCCAGCATTTT,TRBV6-1,.,TRBJ1-5,.
CASSQTGGTNEKLFF,TGTGCCAGCAGCCAGACAGGGGGCACTAATGAAAAACTGTTTTTT,TRBV3-1/TRBV3-2,TRBD1,TRBJ1-4,once
CAWSLFGTGGGETQYF,TGTGCCTGGAGTTTATTCGGGACAGGGGGAGGTGAGACCCAGTACTTC,TRBV30,TRBD1,TRBJ2-5,.
CASSPAAGSYEQYF,TGTGCCAGCAGCCCCGCCGCGGGGAGCTACGAGCAGTACTTC,TRBV11-3,.,TRBJ2-7,.
CASSIVGLNRGPGTGELFF,TGTGCCAGTAGTATAGTAGGGTTAAACAGGGGGCCGGGCACCGGGGAGCTGTTTTTT,TRBV19,TRBD1,TRBJ2-2,.
CASSLGQGNYAVSNEQFF,TGTGCCAGCAGCTTAGGACAGGGTAATTACGCGGTGAGCAATGAGCAGTTCTTC,TRBV7-2,TRBD1,TRBJ2-1,.
CASSYDRGRTEAFF,TGTGCCAGCAGCTATGACAGGGGACGAACTGAAGCTTTCTTT,TRBV5-4,TRBD1,TRBJ1-1,few
CASSLMQDGPTGELFF,TGTGCCAGCAGCTTAATGCAGGATGGTCCCACCGGGGAGCTGTTTTTT,TRBV7-6,.,TRBJ2-2,.
CASSLASGITDTQYF,TGTGCCAGCAGCTTAGCTTCAGGAATCACAGATACGCAGTATTTT,TRBV7-9,.,TRBJ2-3,.
CASSPQGGGGNQPQHF,TGTGCCAGCTCACCACAAGGGGGCGGTGGCAATCAGCCCCAGCATTTT,TRBV18,TRBD1,TRBJ1-5,.
CASSLQGSGEKLFF,TGTGCCAGCAGCTTACAGGGATCCGGTGAAAAACTGTTTTTT,TRBV5-4,.,TRBJ1-4,.